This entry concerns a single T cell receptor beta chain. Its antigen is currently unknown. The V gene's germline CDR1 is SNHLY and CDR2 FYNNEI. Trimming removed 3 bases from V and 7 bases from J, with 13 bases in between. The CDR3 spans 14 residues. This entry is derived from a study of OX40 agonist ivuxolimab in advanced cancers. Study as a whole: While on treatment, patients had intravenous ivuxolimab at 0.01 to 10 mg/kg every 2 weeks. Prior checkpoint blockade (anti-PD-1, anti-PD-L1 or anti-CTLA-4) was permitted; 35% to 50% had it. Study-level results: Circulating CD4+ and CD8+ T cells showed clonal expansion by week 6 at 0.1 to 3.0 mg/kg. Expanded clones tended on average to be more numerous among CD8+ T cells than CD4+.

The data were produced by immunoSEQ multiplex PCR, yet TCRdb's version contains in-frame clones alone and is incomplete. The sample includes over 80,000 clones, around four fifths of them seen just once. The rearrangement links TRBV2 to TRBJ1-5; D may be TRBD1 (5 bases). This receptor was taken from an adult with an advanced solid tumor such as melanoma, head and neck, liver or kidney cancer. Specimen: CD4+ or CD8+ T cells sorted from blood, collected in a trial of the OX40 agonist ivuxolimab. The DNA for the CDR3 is TGTGCCAGCAGTGAGCAGACAGACCGCCAGCCCCAGCATTTT. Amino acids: CASSEQTDRQPQHF.